The 25 T cell receptor beta chains below were found in one sample sequenced in a study of blood T cell repertoires in COVID-19. Clones were sequenced by immunoSEQ multiplex PCR, and TCRdb holds only the in-frame ones, with some missing. The data hold about 370,000 clones, with around 89% observed a single time. Material: peripheral blood. These receptor sequences come from a woman between 25 and 40 years old with COVID-19, enrolled during active disease.

The rearrangement joins TRBV7-8 to TRBJ2-5; TRBD2 is a possible D gene (5 bases). V was clipped by 1 base and J by 3 bases, with 9 bases between them. The V gene's germline CDR1 is SGHVS and CDR2 FQNEAQ. CDR3 length equals 14 residues. CDR3 sequence (DNA): TGTGCCAGCAGCTTAGGGGCGGGTGAAGAGACCCAGTACTTC. Its protein product is CASSLGAGEETQYF.

This clone appeared a single time. The chain links TRBV7-2 to TRBJ2-2; D is unclear. Germline values: CDR1 SGHTA, CDR2 FQGNSA. The CDR3 sequence is 16 residues long. V lost 5 bases and J 5 bases, leaving 18 bases between the germline ends. The CDR3 is CASSLSTSVKTGELFF. The CDR3, as DNA: TGTGCCAGCAGCCTATCGACTTCCGTCAAAACCGGGGAGCTGTTTTTT.

This rearrangement joins TRBV6-2 or TRBV6-3 to TRBJ1-5, with D hard to call. CDR3 size: 13 residues. CDR1 MNHEY and CDR2 SVGEGT come from the germline V gene. V lost 4 bases and J lost 6, with 10 bases in between. Here the CDR3 reads CASSFRGSQPQHF. CDR3 DNA sequence: TGTGCCAGCAGTTTCCGCGGGAGTCAGCCCCAGCATTTT.

J is TRBJ2-1 and V is TRBV4-2, with 10 bases that match TRBD2. Germline V gene lookup returns CDR1 LGHNA and CDR2 YNFKEQ. The CDR3 extends over 18 amino acids. V shed 3 bases and J 8 bases; nucleotides not matched to a gene: 16. The CDR3 protein is CASSHMGPKRGGRDEQFF. The CDR3 nucleotides are TGTGCCAGCAGCCATATGGGGCCTAAGCGGGGGGGCCGGGATGAGCAGTTCTTC.

The CDR3 protein is CASSPTLGDTQYF. The CDR3, as DNA: TGTGCCAGCAGCCCGACCCTGGGCGATACGCAGTATTTT. This chain connects TRBV3-1 (or the pseudogene TRBV3-2) to TRBJ2-3, with no clear D. The CDR3 contains 13 residues. V gave up 4 bases and J gave up 6 bases, with 11 bases separating them. Germline assignment: CDR1 LGHDT and CDR2 YNNKEL (reference sequence).

The DNA of the CDR3 is TGTGCCAGCAGCTTAGGACCGGGAGGGCCGGGTGATACGCAGTATTTT. It codes for CASSLGPGGPGDTQYF. The chain recombines TRBV11-2 with TRBJ2-3; 8 bases map to TRBD2. The CDR3 loop spans 16 amino acids. With V trimmed by 1 base and J by 6 bases, 9 bases remained unmatched. Germline V lookup: CDR1 SGHAT, CDR2 FQNNGV.

The CDR3: CASSLGLAGGSYEQYF. DNA of the CDR3: TGCGCCAGCAGCTTGGGGCTAGCGGGGGGCTCCTACGAGCAGTACTTC. The chain joins TRBV5-1 to TRBJ2-7; 11 bases map to TRBD2. The CDR3 extends over 16 amino acids. The trim removed 0 bases at V and 0 bases at J, leaving 2 bases unmatched. Germline V CDR1 and CDR2: SGHRS, YFSETQ. The full variable domain, completed using reference TRBV5-1 and TRBJ2-7, is KAGVTQTPRYLIKTRGQQVTLSCSPISGHRSVSWYQQTPGQGLQFLFEYFSETQRNKGNFPGRFSGRQFSNSRSEMNVSTLELGDSALYLCASSLGLAGGSYEQYFGPGTRLTVT.

V usage is TRBV9 and J usage is TRBJ2-3; 9 nucleotides line up with TRBD1. V was clipped by 0 bases and J by 6 bases; unmatched bases: 5. CDR1 and CDR2 from the germline V gene are SGDLS and YYNGEE. The CDR3 consists of 15 residues. The CDR3 region is CASSVAGQGYDTQYF. CDR3 coding DNA: TGTGCCAGCAGCGTAGCGGGACAGGGTTACGATACGCAGTATTTT.

This chain links TRBV4-1 with TRBJ2-3; 7 bases align to TRBD1. The CDR3 is 16 residues long. Unmatched junction bases numbered 9, after V lost 3 bases and J lost 3 bases. The germline CDR1 and CDR2 sequences are MGHRA and YSYEKL. The CDR3 spells CASSQIDRVSTDTQYF. DNA for the CDR3: TGCGCCAGCAGCCAGATAGACAGGGTTTCTACAGATACGCAGTATTTT.

In this sample, this clone turned up once. V gene TRBV7-8 combines with J gene TRBJ2-1; D is unclear. This CDR3 spans 14 amino acids. In germline, CDR1 is SGHVS, CDR2 FQNEAQ. V lost 1 base to trimming and J lost 3 bases, with 7 bases between them. The CDR3: CASSLGRNYNEQFF. CDR3 coding DNA: TGTGCCAGCAGCTTAGGTAGAAACTACAATGAGCAGTTCTTC.

The V call is TRBV28, the J call TRBJ1-4; 9 bases match TRBD1. This CDR3 is 16 amino acids long. Per germline, CDR1 MDHEN and CDR2 SYDVKM. Trimming removed 2 bases from V and 0 bases from J; junction bases left unmatched: 1. The CDR3 nucleotides are TGTGCCAGCAGTTTAGGACAGGGGACAACTAATGAAAAACTGTTTTTT. It encodes CASSLGQGTTNEKLFF.

This clone was counted once. The CDR3 DNA is TGTGCCAGCAGCCCCCCACCGGGTAGCGGGGGAGCAGATACGCAGTATTTT. It specifies CASSPPPGSGGADTQYF. This chain links TRBV5-6 with TRBJ2-3, with 9 nucleotides matching TRBD2. V shed 4 bases, J shed 4 bases, and the junction held 13 bases outside the gene matches. This CDR3 has 17 amino acids. Germline V gives CDR1 SGHDT, CDR2 YYEEEE. Full variable domain (missing parts from reference TRBV5-6 and TRBJ2-3): DAGVTQSPTHLIKTRGQQVTLRCSPKSGHDTVSWYQQALGQGPQFIFQYYEEEERQRGNFPDRFSGHQFPNYSSELNVNALLLGDSALYLCASSPPPGSGGADTQYFGPGTRLTVL.

This rearrangement joins TRBV4-3 to TRBJ2-1; TRBD1 aligns across 9 bases. The germline V gene encodes CDR1 LGHNA and CDR2 YSLEER. The J segment lost 7 bases and the V segment lost 4 bases, leaving 8 bases of the junction unmatched. CDR3 length: 15 residues. The CDR3 region is CASSPGTGRWNEQFF. Here the CDR3 DNA reads TGCGCCAGCAGCCCCGGGACAGGGAGGTGGAATGAGCAGTTCTTC.

The chain joins TRBV5-4 to TRBJ2-5; perhaps TRBD1 as D (6 bases). This CDR3 has 14 residues. Germline V gene data show CDR1 as SGHNT and CDR2 as YYREEE (reference sequence). Trimming pared 6 bases from V and 0 bases from J, leaving 12 bases between. The CDR3 DNA is TGTGCCAGCACCCCCGACAGGTACCAAGAGACCCAGTACTTC. Its protein product is CASTPDRYQETQYF.

This clone was observed many times. This chain links TRBV2 with TRBJ1-2; TRBD1 matches 12 bases. The CDR3 has 15 amino acids. Looked up from germline, CDR1 is SNHLY and CDR2 is FYNNEI. V trimming: 6 bases; J trimming: 5 bases; junction bases outside the gene matches: 7. The CDR3: CASSPGQGARYGYTF. CDR3 sequence (DNA): TGTGCCAGCAGCCCGGGACAGGGGGCAAGGTATGGCTACACCTTC.

CDR3 in amino acids: CASSQTQGSNPETQYF. CDR3 DNA sequence: TGTGCCAGCAGCCAAACCCAGGGGTCCAACCCAGAGACCCAGTACTTC. The chain combines TRBV4-2 with TRBJ2-5; D may be TRBD1 (6 bases). Germline V gene data show CDR1 as LGHNA and CDR2 as YNFKEQ. Trimming took off 2 bases at V and 4 bases at J, with 17 bases between the two ends. The CDR3 contains 16 residues.

Written as DNA, the CDR3 is TGCGCCAGCAGCCCCGGGAACCGGTCGATGAGTGGCTACACCTTC. Translation: CASSPGNRSMSGYTF. J is TRBJ1-2 and V is TRBV5-1; D is ambiguous. The V end was cut by 4 bases, the J end by 7 bases, with 20 bases between. Germline V gene data show CDR1 as SGHRS and CDR2 as YFSETQ. The CDR3 loop spans 15 amino acids.

The chain recombines TRBV28 with TRBJ1-2; 8 nucleotides match TRBD1. CDR1 is MDHEN and CDR2 is SYDVKM in the germline V gene. The CDR3 length is 13 residues. J lost 6 bases, V lost 3 bases, and 3 bases had no gene match. In DNA, the CDR3 is TGTGCCAGCAGTTTTGACAGGGGAGATGGCTACACCTTC. As protein: CASSFDRGDGYTF.

This clone was seen once. J is TRBJ2-1 and V is TRBV4-1; 11 bases match TRBD2. Germline V gene sequence: CDR1 MGHRA, CDR2 YSYEKL. This CDR3 has 20 residues. Losses at the gene ends were 4 bases for V and 0 bases for J; bases not matched to a gene: 14. Written as DNA, the CDR3 is TGCGCCAGCAGCCTGAGATACCTAGCGGGGGGTATTAGCTCCTACAATGAGCAGTTCTTC. This sequence encodes CASSLRYLAGGISSYNEQFF.

The chain couples TRBV7-2 to TRBJ2-3, with D possibly matching TRBD2 (6 bases). V shed 5 bases and J shed 1 base, with 10 bases lying between them. Germline CDR1 reads SGHTA; CDR2 reads FQGNSA. This CDR3 contains 14 residues. The CDR3 nucleotides read TGTGCCAGCAGCCCTACGGGGGGCACAGATACGCAGTATTTT. Its translation: CASSPTGGTDTQYF.

V gene TRBV5-4 combines with J gene TRBJ2-2, with 7 bases that match TRBD2. Germline-derived CDR1 and CDR2 are SGHNT and YYREEE (reference sequence). Trimming at V came to 0 bases and at J to 3 bases, leaving 5 bases not matched to a gene. This CDR3 comprises 16 residues. The CDR3 coding sequence is TGTGCCAGCAGCTTGGCGGGAGGACTCTACACCGGGGAGCTGTTTTTT. The encoded protein is CASSLAGGLYTGELFF.

This chain links TRBV9 with TRBJ2-1; TRBD2 might be the D (6 bases). With 3 bases removed from V and 6 bases from J, the gap between germline ends came to 10 bases. The germline gives CDR1 SGDLS, CDR2 YYNGEE. The CDR3 runs to 13 residues. CDR3: CASSGVRGNEQFF. The CDR3 region has the DNA TGTGCCAGCAGCGGGGTGCGGGGCAATGAGCAGTTCTTC.

This sequence joins TRBV28 and TRBJ1-2, with D hard to call. The CDR3 contains 13 residues. V was pared by 3 bases and J by 6 bases, with 11 bases between. Per germline, CDR1 MDHEN and CDR2 SYDVKM. CDR3 sequence (DNA): TGTGCCAGCAGTTTTCGTACGGGAAATGGCTACACCTTC. The encoded protein is CASSFRTGNGYTF.

V usage is TRBV15 and J usage is TRBJ2-1; 10 bases match TRBD1. The CDR3 is made up of 16 amino acids. V lost 2 bases to trimming and J lost 6 bases; unmatched junction nucleotides: 7. CDR1 and CDR2 (germline): LNHNV, YYDKDF (reference sequence). CDR3: CATSRWTGTGANEQFF. CDR3 in DNA: TGTGCCACCAGCAGATGGACCGGGACAGGGGCCAATGAGCAGTTCTTC. The whole variable domain, filled in from reference TRBV15 and TRBJ2-1, reads DAMVIQNPRYQVTQFGKPVTLSCSQTLNHNVMYWYQQKSSQAPKLLFHYYDKDFNNEADTPDNFQSRRPNTSFCFLDIRSPGLGDTAMYLCATSRWTGTGANEQFFGPGTRLTVL.

The rearrangement joins TRBV3-1 (or the pseudogene TRBV3-2) to TRBJ1-2, with 7 bases identical to TRBD1. Per germline, CDR1 LGHDT and CDR2 YNNKEL (reference sequence). This CDR3 comprises 13 residues. The ends lost 4 bases at V and 8 bases at J; junction bases unmatched: 7. The DNA for the CDR3 is TGTGCCAGCAGCCCTGACAGGGATAGAGGCTACACCTTC. Translation gives CASSPDRDRGYTF.